Detailed here is one T cell receptor beta chain. The specificity of this receptor is unknown. There are no base qualities to consult, and no much larger clone falls within one base. This specimen comes from a study of cytomegalovirus exposure and HLA in healthy donors (TCRdb year 2017). Some background on the complete study: An earlier analysis of about 560 of the donors reported about 260 Gb of sequence data and 117 million unique TCR beta sequences obtained from about 179 million T cells. Roughly 300 gigabases of sequencing data and approximately 92 million unique TCR sequences made up an early release that covered several hundred HLA-typed donors. Among the approximately 430 genotyped donors, about 85% belonged to the genetic ancestry cluster associated with self-reported Caucasian donors. The study was designed to test whether signatures of past pathogen exposure could be identified by cataloging public T cell receptors. The study profiled the T cell repertoires of hundreds of subjects by immunosequencing and related them to cytomegalovirus serostatus. Along with the roughly 610-subject first cohort, a separate validation cohort of about 110 different subjects was used. To predict cytomegalovirus infection status, the study combined high-throughput TCR immunosequencing, statistical association of individual TCRs with disease status, and machine learning. A later analysis re-analyzed previously published TCR beta repertoires from roughly 600 donors and added high-resolution HLA genotyping to study TCR occurrence patterns. Rather than drawing on any new phenotypic data, the later analysis identified candidate immune exposures from TCR beta sequences and the way those sequences occurred across donors. In an earlier analysis of 587 of the donors, high-throughput TCR beta sequencing was used to judge whether each TCR beta V gene segment behaved as functional or pseudogenic. Donor age, sex, ethnicity and CMV serostatus were compiled together with the repertoire data. Genome-wide SNP genotypes for about 55% of the roughly 670 donors were used in a later genetic analysis, which treated that subset as a discovery cohort. All discovery cohort repertoires had been generated using a single sequencing platform. Both class I and class II loci were covered by HLA typing, at four-digit resolution. The number of donors typed differed by locus, with about 629-640 for A, B, C, DRB1 and DQB1, roughly 520 for DQA1, 600 to 610 for DPA1, and some 450 for DPB1. Roughly 5 DR-DQ haplotypes were handled as single units for association and clustering, since linkage in the cohort was strong. On average, 235,054 unique TCR beta nucleotide sequences were sequenced per donor among fewer than 500 genotyped donors of the cohort, with 15% to 20% of those sequences being non-productive.

Based on the germline V gene (reference sequence), the CDR1 and CDR2 sequences are SEHNR and FQNEAQ. CDR3 length: 14 amino acids, cysteine to phenylalanine. The CDR3 DNA has 42 bases and is translated from base 1. Overall results and qualifications from the work: The classifier was reported to diagnose cytomegalovirus status with high specificity and sensitivity in both the original cohort and the validation cohort. For the cohort, immune exposure information was limited to CMV serostatus. According to the authors, the approach could potentially be generalized to other disease states and immunological phenotypes. The study listed 164 TCR beta chains as associated with cytomegalovirus. Sequencing depth was assumed to be roughly uniform across donors in the presence/absence analyses, though that assumption may not hold. In a later analysis, several top co-occurrence clusters were reported to appear linked to parvovirus B19, influenza, CMV and Epstein-Barr virus. A cluster of highly shared sequence variants was judged likely to represent a technical artifact of the sequencing pipeline. While some public TCRs were present in many individuals, most TCR sequences turned up only very rarely across donors. Because HLA typing was unavailable for some donors at each locus, only the typed subset was used in association tests. The 87-base-pair reads could not distinguish some IMGT-functional V segments, including TRBV6-2 and TRBV6-3, so those segments were excluded. A later analysis associated approximately 17,000 TCR beta sequences with specific HLA alleles at a false discovery rate of 0.05. In an earlier analysis of some 540 of the donors, most TCR beta V segments appeared in productive rearrangements about 87% or about 30% of the time, broadly matching IMGT annotations. Most CMV-associated TCR beta chains appeared to be HLA-restricted in a later analysis, and the HLA associations seemed to be driven largely by CMV exposure. Because counts were too low, seventeen rarely observed V segments, including chromosome 9 orphons, were excluded from the earlier analysis of 587 of the donors. In vitro tests confirmed that a few of the cytomegalovirus-associated TCR beta chains recognize cytomegalovirus antigens. In a later genetic analysis, a missense DCLRE1C variant was associated with V-gene and J-gene trimming of TCR beta chains, and the association was replicated in an independent cohort. In a later analysis, HLA-associated TCR beta chains were found to be more clonally expanded and to have lower generation probabilities than equally common non-associated chains. Linkage disequilibrium might explain the correlated functional status among segregating V segments, but an unknown experimental factor could not be ruled out. When HLA alleles, especially DR and DQ, strongly co-occurred, TCR associations were difficult to assign to individual alleles. Compared with the roughly 700-donor mean, donors in an Asian-associated ancestry cluster had fewer N-insertions in productive TCRs, according to a later genetic analysis. A further reported finding was that TCR beta sequences accurately predicted the HLA-A and HLA-B alleles for most subjects in the first cohort. In a later analysis, TCR association rates were found to vary across HLA loci, with the most associated TCRs seen for DRB1 alleles and the fewest for HLA-C alleles. Only TCR beta chains were sequenced in this cohort, and the absence of alpha or paired-chain data limited detectable features.

The method was the immunoSEQ multiplex PCR assay. A mixture of 60 forward primers for TCR Vbeta segments and 13 reverse primers for TCR Jbeta segments was used in the multiplex PCR. Amplification of the CDR3 region of rearranged TCR beta genes was performed with a multiplex PCR assay on genomic DNA. Amplified TCR beta libraries were sequenced as 87-base-pair reads on the Illumina HiSeq System. Per the original workflow: In a later analysis, approximately 74 million unique TCR beta chains were counted across the 500 to 700 repertoires, and approximately 11 million of these chains were shared by at least two donors. Raw reads were error-corrected and collapsed into unique sequences by a nearest-neighbor algorithm in which closely related sequences were merged to remove PCR and sequencing errors. V, D and J gene segments were assigned by aligning CDR3 sequences to IMGT reference sequences. For a sequence to be retained, a match of at least six nucleotides to both a V gene segment and a J gene segment was required. A rearrangement counted as productive if the CDR3 had no stop codons and remained in frame with V and J, and every other rearrangement counted as non-productive. CDR3 was defined according to IMGT convention as the region running from the second conserved V-encoded cysteine to the conserved J-encoded phenylalanine. Sequences without an unambiguous match to a single V gene segment were excluded from the earlier analysis of 587 of the donors. An earlier analysis of approximately 590 of the donors called V segments functional above 56.7% productive rearrangements and segregating when the between-donor standard deviation exceeded 5%. A statistical classification framework was built for diagnosing cytomegalovirus status from the catalog of TCR beta chain sequences. V and J gene assignment, in a later analysis, came from comparing TCR nucleotide sequences with IMGT/GENE-DB human TR gene sequences. A later analysis assigned CDR3 sequences and most-parsimonious VDJ recombination scenarios with the TCRdist pipeline. In a later analysis, every TCR beta chain was defined by the combination of its CDR3 amino acid sequence and its V-gene family, and reads without a unique V-gene family were dropped. As a way to deal with suspected cross-contamination and a sequencing artifact, a later analysis dropped 450 to 600 nucleotide sequences that were highly shared and had low generation probability. A later analysis calculated a clonal expansion index for each public chain from normalized within-repertoire ranks of inferred template counts. Generation probabilities in a later analysis came from a VDJ recombination model fitted to out-of-frame rearrangements, and those results were checked against IGoR. A later analysis scored TCR-TCR, TCR-HLA and TCR-CMV co-occurrence with hypergeometric tests, applying a repertoire-size bias correction to TCR pairs. To estimate false discovery rates, a later analysis permuted the HLA or CMV assignments 20 times. In a later analysis, co-occurring TCRs were grouped with DBSCAN, and TCRdist sequence similarity was added when clustering was performed within HLA-allele-positive subsets. Co-occurrence clustering excluded repertoires with fewer than 30,000 or more than 120,000 public chains, plus five with anomalous nucleotide sharing. What TCRdb holds here is the immuneACCESS table cut down to in-frame rearrangements. Part of the clones is not present; checked against another copy, under half of the missing clones reflect an unresolved V gene, and the others are unexplained. From that table come the V and J calls and clone size; the DNA was used to work out D and trimming. This sample holds nearly 100,000 clones; approximately 76% were observed only once. The ten largest clones represent around 20% of the sample.

In total, fewer than 750 healthy bone marrow donors made up the cohort. At the time of sampling, all cohort members were nominally healthy, though unrecorded immune exposures were likely present. The donor was CMV seropositive and belonged to the group of some 290 seropositive cohort members. Every donor gave a peripheral blood sample, and the peripheral blood mononuclear cells from that sample were used for TCR beta sequencing. Genomic DNA was extracted from the blood cell samples with the Qiagen DNeasy Blood Extraction Kit. Recombination linked TRBV7-9 to TRBJ2-5; D gene: possibly TRBD1, on 6 matching bases. The J call may not be correct, given that the DNA end is closer to TRBJ2-7. The clonotype was recovered from a woman aged 55-70 years in good health and CMV-seropositive. The source material was PBMCs. For the CDR3, the sequence is CASSLGTAPYEQYF. In nucleotide form, the sequence is TGTGCCAGCAGCTTAGGGACAGCACCCTACGAGCAGTACTTC.